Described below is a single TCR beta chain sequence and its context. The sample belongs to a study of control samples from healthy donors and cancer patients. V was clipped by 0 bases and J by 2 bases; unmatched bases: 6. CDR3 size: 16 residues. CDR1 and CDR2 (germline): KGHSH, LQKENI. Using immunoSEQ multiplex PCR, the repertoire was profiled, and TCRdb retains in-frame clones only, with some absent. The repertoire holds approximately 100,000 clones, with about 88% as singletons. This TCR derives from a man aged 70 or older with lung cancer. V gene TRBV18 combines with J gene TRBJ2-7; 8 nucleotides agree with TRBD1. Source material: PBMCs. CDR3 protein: CASSPPGTGSPYEQYF. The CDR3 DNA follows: TGTGCCAGCTCACCACCGGGGACAGGATCCCCCTACGAGCAGTACTTC.